The rows below give T cell receptor beta chains drawn from one sample of a study of T-cell reconstitution after alpha-beta-depleted transplantation in children. Via MiXCR, TCRdb re-called the PCR reads, giving one row per CDR3 protein. The top ten clones hold 9.5% to 12% of a sample with some 290,000 distinct CDR3 sequences, 23% of them seen once. This material consisted of PBMCs, mostly from graft donor cells, taken 180 days after TCRalphabeta/CD19-depleted stem cell transplant. The source of these receptors is a male patient under 18 who had a stem cell transplant for acute lymphoblastic leukemia, so the T cells may come from the graft donor. CDR3s include the opening cysteine and the closing phenylalanine or tryptophan. A D gene is named only where the DNA matches it firmly. Where a row states a size, it is once, few, many or the class of an expanded clone; other rows omit it.

J gene	D gene	V gene	clone size	CDR3 protein	CDR3 DNA
TRBJ2-1	TRBD1	TRBV20-1	few	CSARARTGPYNEQFF	TGCAGTGCTAGAGCTCGGACAGGGCCGTACAATGAGCAGTTCTTC
TRBJ1-2	-	TRBV10-3	-	CAITAGDTYGYTF	TGTGCCATCACTGCGGGGGATACCTATGGCTACACCTTC
TRBJ2-3	-	TRBV6-4	few	CASSASIRKWGTDTDTQYF	TGTGCCAGCAGTGCAAGTATTCGGAAATGGGGGACGGACACAGATACGCAGTATTTT
TRBJ2-2	TRBD2	TRBV5-1	-	CASSKGLAGGPSNTGELIF	TGCGCCAGCAGTAAGGGACTAGCGGGAGGCCCATCGAACACCGGGGAGCTGATTTTT
TRBJ2-6	-	TRBV4-1	-	CASSQRLTGVPSGANVLTF	TGCGCCAGCAGCCAAAGGCTAACAGGCGTTCCCTCTGGGGCCAACGTCCTGACTTTC
TRBJ2-1	TRBD2	TRBV4-1	-	CASSRFPRSGAHNEQFF	TGCGCCAGCAGCCGATTCCCGAGAAGCGGGGCACACAATGAGCAGTTCTTC
TRBJ2-1	-	TRBV5-1	-	CASSRRGDSRYNEQFF	TGCGCCAGCAGCCGTCGAGGGGACTCCCGCTACAATGAGCAGTTCTTC
TRBJ1-2	TRBD1	TRBV5-1	-	CASSLAVGQGNGYTF	TGCGCCAGCAGCTTGGCCGTGGGACAGGGAAATGGCTACACCTTC
TRBJ2-1	TRBD2	TRBV5-1	-	CASSLERFGGRNSYNEQFF	TGCGCCAGCAGCTTGGAGCGATTCGGCGGGAGGAACTCCTACAATGAGCAGTTCTTC
TRBJ2-3	-	TRBV7-9	-	CASSFRGRVWDTQYF	TGTGCCAGCAGCTTTCGAGGGAGAGTTTGGGATACGCAGTATTTT
TRBJ2-5	-	TRBV12-3/TRBV12-4	few	CASSFDRRRVQETQYF	TGTGCCAGCAGTTTCGACAGGAGAAGGGTACAAGAGACCCAGTACTTC
TRBJ2-5	TRBD2	TRBV11-2	-	CASSATMASGRARETQYF	TGTGCCAGCAGCGCAACAATGGCTAGCGGGAGGGCACGAGAGACCCAGTACTTC
TRBJ2-2	-	TRBV29-1	few	CSVEATAGELFF	TGCAGCGTTGAAGCGACGGCCGGGGAGCTGTTTTTT
TRBJ2-3	-	TRBV6-5	-	CASSSGSGPRNTQYF	TGTGCCAGCAGTTCCGGATCCGGACCGCGAAATACGCAGTATTTT
TRBJ2-5	-	TRBV9	-	CASSVGGLSIETQYF	TGTGCCAGCAGCGTAGGTGGGCTCAGCATAGAGACCCAGTACTTC
TRBJ2-1	-	TRBV6-1	-	CASGEPGRNNEQFF	TGTGCCAGCGGAGAACCGGGAAGAAACAATGAGCAGTTCTTC
TRBJ2-1	-	TRBV5-1	-	CASSASRGNEQFF	TGCGCCAGCAGCGCCTCCCGCGGCAATGAGCAGTTCTTC
TRBJ2-3	-	TRBV20-1	few	CSAILRSTDTQYF	TGCAGTGCTATCCTCCGGAGCACAGATACGCAGTATTTT
TRBJ2-7	-	TRBV20-1	few	CSASRGPLSSYEQYF	TGCAGTGCTAGCAGGGGACCCCTGAGCTCCTACGAGCAGTACTTC
TRBJ2-3	TRBD2	TRBV6-4	-	CASSDRFRGEWRNTQYF	TGTGCCAGCAGTGACAGGTTCCGGGGGGAGTGGAGGAATACGCAGTATTTT
TRBJ2-1	TRBD2	TRBV12-3/TRBV12-4	few	CASSVTSGNYNEQFF	TGTGCCAGCAGTGTAACTAGCGGAAACTACAATGAGCAGTTCTTC
TRBJ1-2	-	TRBV7-2	-	CASSERRDPYGYTF	TGTGCCAGCAGCGAGAGGAGGGATCCCTATGGCTACACCTTC
TRBJ2-5	TRBD1	TRBV29-1	-	CSVGQGETQYF	TGCAGCGTTGGACAGGGCGAGACCCAGTACTTC
TRBJ2-1	TRBD2	TRBV4-1	few	CASTLWPGASGRDEQFF	TGCGCCAGCACCCTTTGGCCAGGCGCTAGCGGGAGGGATGAGCAGTTCTTC
TRBJ2-1	-	TRBV5-6	many	CASSPGRYNEQFF	TGTGCCAGCAGCCCCGGCAGGTACAATGAGCAGTTCTTC
TRBJ2-1	-	TRBV6-5	-	CASSRLLGEQFF	TGTGCCAGCAGCCGACTATTGGGTGAGCAGTTCTTC
TRBJ2-7	-	TRBV5-1	many	CASSFGPHYEQYF	TGCGCCAGCAGCTTCGGGCCGCACTACGAGCAGTACTTC
TRBJ1-1	-	TRBV5-1	-	CASSLIARLNTEAFF	TGCGCCAGCAGCTTGATAGCCAGGCTCAACACTGAAGCTTTCTTT
TRBJ2-3	TRBD2	TRBV25-1	few	CASSDDLAGSSTDTQYF	TGTGCCAGCAGTGATGATCTAGCGGGAAGTAGCACAGATACGCAGTATTTT
TRBJ2-7	TRBD1	TRBV12-3/TRBV12-4	-	CASSFRTGGSYEQYF	TGTGCCAGCAGTTTTCGGACAGGGGGCTCCTACGAGCAGTACTTC
TRBJ2-7	-	TRBV5-1	-	CASSLAVDYEQYF	TGCGCCAGCAGCTTGGCCGTTGACTACGAGCAGTACTTC
TRBJ2-7	-	TRBV12-3/TRBV12-4	-	CASSFSSGSSYEQYF	TGTGCCAGCAGTTTTTCCTCAGGCAGCTCCTACGAGCAGTACTTC
TRBJ1-1	-	TRBV29-1	few	CSVVIYRDTEAFF	TGCAGCGTTGTAATTTATAGGGACACTGAAGCTTTCTTT
TRBJ2-3	TRBD2	TRBV20-1	-	CSARVTSGRVQYF	TGCAGTGCTAGAGTGACTAGCGGGAGGGTGCAGTATTTT
TRBJ2-1	-	TRBV12-3/TRBV12-4	many	CASSLPQGIEQFF	TGTGCCAGCAGTTTACCCCAGGGTATTGAGCAGTTCTTC
TRBJ1-2	TRBD1	TRBV5-4	-	CASSSGTGALFNYGYTF	TGTGCCAGCAGCTCCGGGACAGGAGCCCTCTTTAACTATGGCTACACCTTC
TRBJ1-1	-	TRBV29-1	-	CTTSGGGLNTEAFF	TGCACCACGTCCGGCGGGGGATTAAACACTGAAGCTTTCTTT
TRBJ2-1	-	TRBV5-8	few	CASSFPNVRFF	TGTGCCAGCAGCTTCCCTAACGTTCGGTTCTTC
TRBJ2-7	TRBD2	TRBV7-6	few	CASSLAGAVAGGPYEQYF	TGTGCCAGCAGCTTAGCGGGTGCGGTAGCGGGAGGGCCCTACGAGCAGTACTTC